This TCR beta chain was sequenced in a study of Graves' ophthalmopathy and Graves' hyperthyroidism. Overall study context: The authors collected peripheral blood at initial diagnosis, before any treatment.

Amplification targeted the TCR beta CDR3 regions, with RNA transcripts as the source material. An initial RT-PCR round employing HTBI primers preceded a second-round multiplex PCR. TCRdb called the multiplex PCR reads again in MiXCR, with one record for every CDR3 protein. The data show hundreds of thousands of distinct CDR3 sequences, with 22% seen just once and more than 5.5% held by the top ten. Germline CDR1 and CDR2: DFQATT and SNEGSKA (reference sequence). The V segment lost 2 bases and the J segment 2 bases; nucleotides outside the gene matches: 7. This CDR3 is built from 15 residues. Overall study findings and caveats: The model flagged ophthalmopathy progression at approximately 66% sensitivity and 72% to 75% specificity.

Diagnosis was based on clinical symptoms, serum thyroxine, TRAb, thyroid ultrasound and orbital computed tomography. Remarks on this clonotype: Its target is unknown.

This receptor was identified in a young woman with stable Graves' hyperthyroidism. Some clones in this sample may be carry-over from other donors' samples. The sequenced sample was peripheral blood. The chain carries TRBV20-1 and TRBJ2-5, with 8 bases fitting TRBD2. The CDR3 loop reads CSARPGLASQETQYF. CDR3 DNA sequence: TGCAGTGCTAGACCAGGACTAGCTTCGCAAGAGACCCAGTACTTC.